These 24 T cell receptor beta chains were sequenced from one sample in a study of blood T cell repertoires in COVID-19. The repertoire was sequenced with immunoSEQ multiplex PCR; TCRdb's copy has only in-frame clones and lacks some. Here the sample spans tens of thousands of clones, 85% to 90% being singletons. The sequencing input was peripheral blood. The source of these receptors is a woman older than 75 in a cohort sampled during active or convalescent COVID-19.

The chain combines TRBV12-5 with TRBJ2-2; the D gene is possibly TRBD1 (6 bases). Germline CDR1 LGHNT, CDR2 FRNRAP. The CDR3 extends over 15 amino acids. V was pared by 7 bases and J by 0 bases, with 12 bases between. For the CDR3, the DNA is TGTGCTAGTGCCCCGGACAGACCGAACACCGGGGAGCTGTTTTTT. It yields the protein CASAPDRPNTGELFF.

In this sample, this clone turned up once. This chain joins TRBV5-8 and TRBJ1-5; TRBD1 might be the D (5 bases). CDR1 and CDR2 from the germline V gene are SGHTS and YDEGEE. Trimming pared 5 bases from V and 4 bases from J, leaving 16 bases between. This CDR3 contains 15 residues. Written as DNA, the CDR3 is TGTGCCAGCAGTCTTGAGGCTAACAGGAATCAGCCCCAGCATTTT. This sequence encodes CASSLEANRNQPQHF.

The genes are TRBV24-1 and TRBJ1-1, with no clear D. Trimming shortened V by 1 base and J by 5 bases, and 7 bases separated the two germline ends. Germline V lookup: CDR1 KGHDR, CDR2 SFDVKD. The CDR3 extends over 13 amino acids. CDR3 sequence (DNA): TGTGCCACCAGTGATTTCACGACAACTGAAGCTTTCTTT. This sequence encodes CATSDFTTTEAFF.

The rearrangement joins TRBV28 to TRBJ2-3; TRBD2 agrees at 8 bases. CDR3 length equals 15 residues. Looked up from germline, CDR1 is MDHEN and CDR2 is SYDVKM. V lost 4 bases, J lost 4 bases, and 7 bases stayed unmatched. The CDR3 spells CASSSPASGPDTQYF. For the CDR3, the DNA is TGTGCCAGCAGTTCCCCGGCTAGCGGGCCAGATACGCAGTATTTT.

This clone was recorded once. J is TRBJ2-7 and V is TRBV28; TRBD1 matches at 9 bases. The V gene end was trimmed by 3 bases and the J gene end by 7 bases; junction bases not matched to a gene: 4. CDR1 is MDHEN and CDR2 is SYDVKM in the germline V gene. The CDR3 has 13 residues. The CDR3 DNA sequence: TGTGCCAGCAGTTTTTTGGACAGGGGTGAGCAGTACTTC. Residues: CASSFLDRGEQYF.

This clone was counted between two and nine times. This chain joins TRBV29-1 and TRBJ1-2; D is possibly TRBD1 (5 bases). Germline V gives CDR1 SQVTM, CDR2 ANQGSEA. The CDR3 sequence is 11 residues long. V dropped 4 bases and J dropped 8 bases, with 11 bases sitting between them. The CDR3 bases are TGCAGCGTTGGGGGGGAGGGAGGCTACACCTTC. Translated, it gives CSVGGEGGYTF.

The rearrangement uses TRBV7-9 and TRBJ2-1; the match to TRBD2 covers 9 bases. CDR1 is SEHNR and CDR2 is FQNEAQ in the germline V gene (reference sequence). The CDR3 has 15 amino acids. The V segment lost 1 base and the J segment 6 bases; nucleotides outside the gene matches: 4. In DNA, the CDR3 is TGTGCCAGCAGCTTAGGAGCGGGAGGCTTCAATGAGCAGTTCTTC. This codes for CASSLGAGGFNEQFF.

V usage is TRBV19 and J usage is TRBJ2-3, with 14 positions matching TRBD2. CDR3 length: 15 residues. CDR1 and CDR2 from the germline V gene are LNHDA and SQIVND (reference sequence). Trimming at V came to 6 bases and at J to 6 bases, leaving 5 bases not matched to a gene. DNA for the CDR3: TGTGCCAGTAGCGGACTAGCGGGAGGTCGGGATACGCAGTATTTT. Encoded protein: CASSGLAGGRDTQYF.

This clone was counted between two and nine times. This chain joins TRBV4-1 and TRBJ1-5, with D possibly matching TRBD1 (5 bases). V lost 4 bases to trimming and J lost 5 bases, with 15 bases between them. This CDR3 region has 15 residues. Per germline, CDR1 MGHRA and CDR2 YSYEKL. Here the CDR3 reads CASSPLGRADQPQHF. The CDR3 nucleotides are TGCGCCAGCAGCCCCCTGGGCAGGGCGGATCAGCCCCAGCATTTT.

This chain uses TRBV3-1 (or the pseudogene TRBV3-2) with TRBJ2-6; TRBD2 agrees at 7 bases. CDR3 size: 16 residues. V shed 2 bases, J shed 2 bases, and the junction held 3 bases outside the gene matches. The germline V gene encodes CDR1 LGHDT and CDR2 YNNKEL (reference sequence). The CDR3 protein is CASSQPGLAGANVLTF. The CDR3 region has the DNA TGTGCCAGCAGCCAACCCGGACTAGCTGGGGCCAACGTCCTGACTTTC.

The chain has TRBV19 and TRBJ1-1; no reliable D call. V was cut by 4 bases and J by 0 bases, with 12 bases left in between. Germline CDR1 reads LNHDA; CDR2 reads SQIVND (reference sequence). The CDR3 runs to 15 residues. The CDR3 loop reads CASSTPRSLNTEAFF. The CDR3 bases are TGTGCCAGTAGTACCCCCCGCAGTCTGAACACTGAAGCTTTCTTT.

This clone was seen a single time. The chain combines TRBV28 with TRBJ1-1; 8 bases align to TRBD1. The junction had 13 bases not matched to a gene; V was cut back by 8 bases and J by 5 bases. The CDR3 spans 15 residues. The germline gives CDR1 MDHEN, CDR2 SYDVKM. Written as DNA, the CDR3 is TGTGCCAGCGGACAGAGGACAGGGATAGGGACTGAAGCTTTCTTT. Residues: CASGQRTGIGTEAFF.

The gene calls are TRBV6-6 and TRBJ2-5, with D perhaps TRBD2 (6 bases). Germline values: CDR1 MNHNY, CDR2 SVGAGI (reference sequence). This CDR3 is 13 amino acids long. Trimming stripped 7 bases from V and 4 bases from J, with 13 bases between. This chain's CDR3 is CASTPPGGETQYF. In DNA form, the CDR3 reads TGTGCCAGCACCCCTCCCGGGGGAGAGACCCAGTACTTC.

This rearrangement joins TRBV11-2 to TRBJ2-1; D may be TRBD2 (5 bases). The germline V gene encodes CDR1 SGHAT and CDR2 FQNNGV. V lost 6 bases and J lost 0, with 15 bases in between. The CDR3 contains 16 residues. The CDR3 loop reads CASSKGSGSSYNEQFF. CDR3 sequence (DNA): TGTGCCAGCAGTAAGGGTTCGGGGAGCTCCTACAATGAGCAGTTCTTC.

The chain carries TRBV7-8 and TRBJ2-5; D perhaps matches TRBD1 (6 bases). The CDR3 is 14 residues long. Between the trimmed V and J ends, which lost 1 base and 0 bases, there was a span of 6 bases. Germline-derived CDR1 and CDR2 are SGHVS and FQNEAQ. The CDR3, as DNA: TGTGCCAGCAGCTTAGGGACAGACCAAGAGACCCAGTACTTC. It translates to CASSLGTDQETQYF.

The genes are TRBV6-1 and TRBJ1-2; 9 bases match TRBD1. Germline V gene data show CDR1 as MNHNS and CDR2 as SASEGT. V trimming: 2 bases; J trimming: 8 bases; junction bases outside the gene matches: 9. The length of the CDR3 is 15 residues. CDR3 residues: CASSELQGALGGYTF. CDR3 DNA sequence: TGTGCCAGCAGTGAACTACAGGGGGCGCTTGGGGGCTACACCTTC.

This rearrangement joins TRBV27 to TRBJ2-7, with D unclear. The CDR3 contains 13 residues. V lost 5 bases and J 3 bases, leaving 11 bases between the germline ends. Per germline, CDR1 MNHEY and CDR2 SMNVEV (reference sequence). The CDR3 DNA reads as TGTGCCAGCAGTGCTCGACAACTCTACGAGCAGTACTTC. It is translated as CASSARQLYEQYF.

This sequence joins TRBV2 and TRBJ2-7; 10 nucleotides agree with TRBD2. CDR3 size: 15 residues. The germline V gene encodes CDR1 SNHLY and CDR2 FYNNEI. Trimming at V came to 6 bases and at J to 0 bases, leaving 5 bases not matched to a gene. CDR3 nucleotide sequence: TGTGCCAGCAGAGCTAGCGGGAGAGGCTCCTACGAGCAGTACGTC. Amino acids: CASRASGRGSYEQYV.

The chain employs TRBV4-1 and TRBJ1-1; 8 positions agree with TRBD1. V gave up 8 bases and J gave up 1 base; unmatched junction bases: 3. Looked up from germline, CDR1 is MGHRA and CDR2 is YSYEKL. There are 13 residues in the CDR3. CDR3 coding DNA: TGCGCCAGCGCGGGACAGGAGAACACTGAAGCTTTCTTT. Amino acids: CASAGQENTEAFF.

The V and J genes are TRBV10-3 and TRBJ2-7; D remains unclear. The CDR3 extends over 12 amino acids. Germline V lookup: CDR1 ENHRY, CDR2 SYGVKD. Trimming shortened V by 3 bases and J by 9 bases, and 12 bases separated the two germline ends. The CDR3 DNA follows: TGTGCCATCAGTGAAGAACGGCAGGTGCAGTACTTC. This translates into CAISEERQVQYF.

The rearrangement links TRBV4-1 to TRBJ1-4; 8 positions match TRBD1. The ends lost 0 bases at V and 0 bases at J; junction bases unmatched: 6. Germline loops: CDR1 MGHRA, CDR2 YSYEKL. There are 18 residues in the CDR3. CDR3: CASSQDWTGTATNEKLFF. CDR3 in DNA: TGCGCCAGCAGCCAAGATTGGACAGGGACTGCAACTAATGAAAAACTGTTTTTT.

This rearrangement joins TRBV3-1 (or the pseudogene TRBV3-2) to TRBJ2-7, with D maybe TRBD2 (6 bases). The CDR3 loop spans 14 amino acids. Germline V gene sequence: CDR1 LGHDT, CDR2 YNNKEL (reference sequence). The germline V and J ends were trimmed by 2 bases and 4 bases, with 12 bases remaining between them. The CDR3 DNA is TGTGCCAGCAGCCAATCCAGCGGGCCTTACGAGCAGTACGTC. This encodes CASSQSSGPYEQYV.

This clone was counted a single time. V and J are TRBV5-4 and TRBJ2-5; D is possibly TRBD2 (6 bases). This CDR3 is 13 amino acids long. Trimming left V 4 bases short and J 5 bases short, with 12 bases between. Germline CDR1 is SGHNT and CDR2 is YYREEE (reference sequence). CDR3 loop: CASSGALAETQYF. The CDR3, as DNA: TGTGCCAGCAGCGGCGCACTAGCCGAGACCCAGTACTTC.

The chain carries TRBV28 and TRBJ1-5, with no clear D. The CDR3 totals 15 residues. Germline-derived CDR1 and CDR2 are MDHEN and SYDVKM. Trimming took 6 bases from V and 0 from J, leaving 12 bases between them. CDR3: CASSEAGYSNQPQHF. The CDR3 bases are TGTGCCAGCAGCGAGGCGGGATATAGCAATCAGCCCCAGCATTTT. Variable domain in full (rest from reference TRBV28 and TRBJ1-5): DVKVTQSSRYLVKRTGEKVFLECVQDMDHENMFWYRQDPGLGLRLIYFSYDVKMKEKGDIPEGYSVSREKKERFSLILESASTNQTSMYLCASSEAGYSNQPQHFGDGTRLSIL.